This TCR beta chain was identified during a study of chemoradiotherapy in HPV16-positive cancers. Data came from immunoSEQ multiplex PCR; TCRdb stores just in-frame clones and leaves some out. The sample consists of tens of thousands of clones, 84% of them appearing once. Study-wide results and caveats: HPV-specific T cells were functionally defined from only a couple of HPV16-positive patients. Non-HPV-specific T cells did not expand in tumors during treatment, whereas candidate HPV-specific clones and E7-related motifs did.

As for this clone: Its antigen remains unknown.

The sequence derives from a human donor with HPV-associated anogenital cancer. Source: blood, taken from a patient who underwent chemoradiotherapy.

Here the CDR3 reads CATQGLAGLEQYF. In DNA, the CDR3 is TGTGCCACCCAGGGACTAGCGGGGCTTGAGCAGTACTTC. J is TRBJ2-7 and V is TRBV28, with TRBD2 matching 13 bases. Trimming cost V 10 bases and J 7 bases; bases outside gene matches: 7. Germline CDR1 MDHEN, CDR2 SYDVKM. The CDR3 spans 13 residues.